The rows below give T cell receptor beta chains drawn from one sample of a study of a mutant IDH1 vaccine in newly diagnosed glioma. No cognate antigen is known for these TCRs. The data were produced by immunoSEQ multiplex PCR, yet TCRdb's version contains in-frame clones alone and is incomplete. The data contain approximately 56,000 clones, less than 80% of them singletons. The specimen was PBMCs, collected from a glioma patient whose treatment included an IDH1 peptide vaccine. The receptors were gathered from a man aged 50-60 years with glioma. Both conserved end residues are part of each CDR3. A D gene is named only where the DNA matches it firmly. Only part of the rows carry a size: once, few, many, or a class if the clone is expanded.

d_call	v_call	clone_size	j_call	cdr3_aa	cdr3_nt
-	TRBV29-1	-	TRBJ2-5	CSVNGGAETQYF	TGCAGCGTTAACGGCGGGGCCGAGACCCAGTACTTC
-	TRBV29-1	-	TRBJ2-7	CSVEVDGQASYEQYF	TGCAGCGTTGAAGTAGACGGGCAGGCCTCCTACGAGCAGTACTTC
-	TRBV2	-	TRBJ1-3	CASSENGGLAGNTIYF	TGTGCCAGCAGTGAGAACGGTGGTCTCGCCGGAAACACCATATATTTT
TRBD1	TRBV19	-	TRBJ2-7	CASSIEQGASDEQYF	TGTGCCAGTAGTATAGAACAGGGGGCCTCTGACGAGCAGTACTTC
-	TRBV11-1	-	TRBJ1-3	CASSFGNTIYF	TGTGCCAGCAGCTTCGGAAACACCATATATTTT
-	TRBV20-1	-	TRBJ2-5	CSASPKETQYF	TGCAGTGCTAGTCCCAAGGAGACCCAGTACTTC
TRBD1	TRBV7-9	-	TRBJ1-1	CASRTTGGAGTEAFF	TGTGCCAGCAGAACTACAGGGGGCGCAGGCACTGAAGCTTTCTTT
-	TRBV5-1	-	TRBJ1-3	CASSSTGRPGNTIYF	TGCGCCAGCAGCTCCACAGGACGACCTGGAAACACCATATATTTT
TRBD1	TRBV28	-	TRBJ1-1	CASRSTGWNFEAFF	TGTGCCAGCAGGTCGACAGGGTGGAATTTTGAAGCTTTCTTT
-	TRBV6-1	-	TRBJ1-3	CASSEFGGHTIYF	TGTGCCAGCAGTGAATTTGGGGGCCACACCATATATTTT
TRBD1	TRBV11-2	-	TRBJ2-2	CASTLTGPYTGELFF	TGTGCCAGCACCTTGACAGGGCCGTACACCGGGGAGCTGTTTTTT
-	TRBV29-1	few	TRBJ2-1	CSARKPSDNEQFF	TGCAGCGCCAGAAAGCCTAGCGACAATGAGCAGTTCTTC
-	TRBV7-2	-	TRBJ1-5	CASSSTDVSQPQHF	TGTGCCAGCAGCTCGACAGACGTGAGTCAGCCCCAGCATTTT
-	TRBV5-4	-	TRBJ1-1	CASSLGMGIREAFF	TGTGCCAGCAGCCTTGGGATGGGGATCCGTGAAGCTTTCTTT
-	TRBV30	-	TRBJ2-7	CAWSRHNYEQYF	TGTGCCTGGAGTCGCCATAACTACGAGCAGTACTTC
TRBD1	TRBV29-1	-	TRBJ2-1	CSGTGTGPNEQFF	TGCAGCGGTACCGGGACAGGACCTAATGAGCAGTTCTTC
-	TRBV30	-	TRBJ2-1	CAWSMSIESNEQFF	TGTGCCTGGAGTATGTCTATTGAAAGCAATGAGCAGTTCTTC
-	TRBV2	-	TRBJ2-2	CASSESQVNTGELFF	TGTGCCAGCAGTGAATCTCAGGTTAACACCGGGGAGCTGTTTTTT
-	TRBV4-1	few	TRBJ2-7	CASSQDPGMDPYEQYF	TGCGCCAGCAGCCAAGATCCCGGGATGGACCCCTACGAGCAGTACTTC
-	TRBV27	-	TRBJ2-5	CASSGRSRYQETQYF	TGTGCCAGCAGTGGGCGCAGCCGGTACCAAGAGACCCAGTACTTC
-	TRBV28	-	TRBJ1-4	CASRTGGLAKKLFF	TGTGCCAGCAGGACAGGCGGGTTAGCGAAAAAACTGTTTTTT
TRBD2	TRBV9	-	TRBJ2-6	CASSVASGGPGANVLTF	TGTGCCAGCAGCGTGGCTAGCGGGGGACCCGGGGCCAACGTCCTGACTTTC
-	TRBV5-7	-	TRBJ2-7	CASSLAGQAIYEQYF	TGTGCCAGCAGCTTGGCTGGGCAGGCGATTTACGAGCAGTACTTC
-	TRBV19	-	TRBJ1-6	CASSLSGGVSPLHF	TGTGCCAGTAGTCTCTCGGGTGGGGTGTCACCCCTCCACTTT
-	TRBV30	-	TRBJ2-1	CAFTKKGGVGNEQFF	TGTGCCTTTACGAAAAAAGGGGGAGTGGGCAATGAGCAGTTCTTC
-	TRBV7-2	-	TRBJ1-1	CASSLAPPGANTEAFF	TGTGCCAGCAGCTTAGCGCCCCCAGGAGCGAACACTGAAGCTTTCTTT
-	TRBV18	-	TRBJ1-5	CASSPQEYQPQHF	TGTGCCAGCTCACCACAGGAGTATCAGCCCCAGCATTTT
-	TRBV29-1	-	TRBJ2-2	CSAAGTEQAGELFF	TGCAGCGCAGCCGGGACGGAGCAAGCCGGGGAGCTGTTTTTT
TRBD1	TRBV27	once	TRBJ1-5	CASSQQGDDNQPQHF	TGTGCCAGCAGTCAACAGGGGGACGACAATCAGCCCCAGCATTTT
-	TRBV14	few	TRBJ2-7	CASSRTVVYEQYF	TGTGCCAGCAGCCGGACGGTCGTATACGAGCAGTACTTC
-	TRBV27	-	TRBJ2-7	CASSLRQTYEQYF	TGTGCCAGCAGTTTAAGGCAGACCTACGAGCAGTACTTC
TRBD2	TRBV30	-	TRBJ2-7	CAWRPNPTSGVYEQYF	TGTGCCTGGAGACCAAACCCGACTAGCGGAGTCTACGAGCAGTACTTC
TRBD1	TRBV18	-	TRBJ1-5	CASSPLGQGNQPQHF	TGTGCCAGCTCACCATTGGGACAGGGCAATCAGCCCCAGCATTTT
-	TRBV5-6	-	TRBJ1-2	CASSPRTANYGYTF	TGTGCCAGCAGCCCCAGGACAGCCAACTATGGCTACACCTTC
-	TRBV28	-	TRBJ1-4	CASRGQREKLFF	TGTGCCAGCAGGGGACAAAGAGAAAAACTGTTTTTT
-	TRBV20-1	-	TRBJ1-5	CSAGQQPQHF	TGCAGTGCTGGGCAGCAGCCCCAGCATTTT
-	TRBV2	-	TRBJ1-1	CASRLSGTRGTEAFF	TGTGCCAGCAGGTTATCCGGGACTAGGGGCACTGAAGCTTTCTTT
-	TRBV5-1	-	TRBJ2-3	CASSLEFVGASGDTQYF	TGCGCCAGCAGCTTGGAGTTCGTCGGGGCCTCAGGGGATACGCAGTATTTT
-	TRBV9	-	TRBJ2-1	CASSVGQSSYNEQFF	TGTGCCAGCAGTGTTGGACAAAGCTCCTACAATGAGCAGTTCTTC